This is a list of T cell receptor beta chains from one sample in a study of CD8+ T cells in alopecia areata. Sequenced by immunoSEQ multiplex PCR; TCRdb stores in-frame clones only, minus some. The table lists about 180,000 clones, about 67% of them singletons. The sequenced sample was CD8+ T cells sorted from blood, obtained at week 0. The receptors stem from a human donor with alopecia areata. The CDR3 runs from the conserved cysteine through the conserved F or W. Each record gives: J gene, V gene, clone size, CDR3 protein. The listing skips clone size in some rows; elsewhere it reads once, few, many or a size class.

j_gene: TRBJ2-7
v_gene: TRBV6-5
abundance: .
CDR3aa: CASSYSVSGGGYEQYF

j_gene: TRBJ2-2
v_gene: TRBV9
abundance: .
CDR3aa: CASSADTGELFF

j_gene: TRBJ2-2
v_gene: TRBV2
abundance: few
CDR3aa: CASRASTGAGTGELFF

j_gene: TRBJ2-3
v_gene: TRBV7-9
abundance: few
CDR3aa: CASSPHPGQGFADTQYF

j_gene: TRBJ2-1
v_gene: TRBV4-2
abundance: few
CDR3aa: CASSQEGEGTDEQFF

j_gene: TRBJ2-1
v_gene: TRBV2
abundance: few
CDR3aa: CASRRWLGIHEQFF

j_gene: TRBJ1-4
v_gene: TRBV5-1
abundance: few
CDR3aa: CASSLNPGREKLFF

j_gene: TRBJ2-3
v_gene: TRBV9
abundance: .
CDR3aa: CASSPGGPAPVGQYF

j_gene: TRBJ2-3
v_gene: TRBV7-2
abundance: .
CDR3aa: CASSTIKGGLGTQYF

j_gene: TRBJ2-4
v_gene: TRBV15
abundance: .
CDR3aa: CATSGGANIQYF

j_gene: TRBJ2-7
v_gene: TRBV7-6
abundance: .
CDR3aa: CASSPGSGQPITYEQYF

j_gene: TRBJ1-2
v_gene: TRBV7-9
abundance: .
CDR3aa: CASSKTGYGYTF

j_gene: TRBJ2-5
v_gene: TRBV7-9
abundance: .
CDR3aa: CASSPPDPQETQYF

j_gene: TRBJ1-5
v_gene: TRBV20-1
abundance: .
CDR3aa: CSFGQGPQHF

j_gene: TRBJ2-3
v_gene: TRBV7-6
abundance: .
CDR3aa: CASSLYPAPDTQYF

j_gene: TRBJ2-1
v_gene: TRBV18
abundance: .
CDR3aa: CASSPDRGPADEQFF

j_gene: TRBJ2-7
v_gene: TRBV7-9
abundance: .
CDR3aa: CASSDEIRTYEQYF

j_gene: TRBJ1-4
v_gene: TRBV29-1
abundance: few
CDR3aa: CSVWGPTNEKLFF

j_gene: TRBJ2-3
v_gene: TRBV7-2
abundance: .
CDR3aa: CASSIGAGLAPDTQYF

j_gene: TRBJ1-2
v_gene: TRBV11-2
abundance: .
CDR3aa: CASSSTVSGYTF

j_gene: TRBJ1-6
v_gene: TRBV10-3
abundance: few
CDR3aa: CATRGDSSYNSPLHF

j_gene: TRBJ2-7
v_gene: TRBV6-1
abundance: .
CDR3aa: CASSVERGGPYEQYF

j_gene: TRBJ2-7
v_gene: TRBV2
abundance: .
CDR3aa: CASRDAVEQYF

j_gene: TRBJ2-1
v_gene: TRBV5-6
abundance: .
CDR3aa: CASSLEYNEQFF

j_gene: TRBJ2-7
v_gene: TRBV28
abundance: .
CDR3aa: CASSPLRDHYEQYF

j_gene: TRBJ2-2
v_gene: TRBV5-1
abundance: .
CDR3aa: CASSLASGPRSGENTGELFF

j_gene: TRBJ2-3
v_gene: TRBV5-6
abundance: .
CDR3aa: CASSHRTGTTHSTDTQYF

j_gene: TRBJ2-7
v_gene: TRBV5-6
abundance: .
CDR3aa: CASSIGLNSMGREQYF

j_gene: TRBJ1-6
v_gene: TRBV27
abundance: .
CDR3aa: CASSPGGQPRSPLHF

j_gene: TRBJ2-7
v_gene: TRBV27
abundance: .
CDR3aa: CASSPVGPTGPHEQYF

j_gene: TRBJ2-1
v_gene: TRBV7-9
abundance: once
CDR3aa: CAGSLQGIARDEQFF

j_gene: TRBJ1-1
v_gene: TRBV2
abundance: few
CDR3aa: CWGPTEAFF

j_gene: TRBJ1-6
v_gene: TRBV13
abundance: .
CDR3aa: CASSSGNSYNSPLHF

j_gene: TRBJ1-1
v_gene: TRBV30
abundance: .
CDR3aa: CAWSWAWGNTEAFF

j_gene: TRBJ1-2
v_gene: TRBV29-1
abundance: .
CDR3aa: CSVEDRYVGRPEWNGYTF

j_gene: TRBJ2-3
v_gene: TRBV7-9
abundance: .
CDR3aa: CASGILSTDTQYF

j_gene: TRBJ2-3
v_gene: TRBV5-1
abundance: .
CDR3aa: CASSQSGRDRDTDTQYF

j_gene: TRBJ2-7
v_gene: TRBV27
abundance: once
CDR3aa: CASSLGSGPSYEQYF

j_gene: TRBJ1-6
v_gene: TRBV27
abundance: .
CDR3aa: CASSLSRGRNSPLHF

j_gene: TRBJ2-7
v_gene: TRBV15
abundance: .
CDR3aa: CATSRTDRANEQYF

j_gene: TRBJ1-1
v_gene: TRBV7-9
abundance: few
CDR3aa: CASSLDPRGSDF

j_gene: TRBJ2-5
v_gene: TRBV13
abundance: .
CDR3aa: CASSLGGGYQETQYF

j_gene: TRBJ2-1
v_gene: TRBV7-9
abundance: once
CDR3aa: CASSAGQGIRGEQFF

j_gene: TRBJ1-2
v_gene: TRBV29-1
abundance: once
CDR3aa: CSVVGQGGANYGYTF

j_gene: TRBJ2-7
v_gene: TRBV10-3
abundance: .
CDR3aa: CAISDRGTAYEQYF

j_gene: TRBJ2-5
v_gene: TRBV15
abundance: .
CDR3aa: CATGPRDSVYQETQYF

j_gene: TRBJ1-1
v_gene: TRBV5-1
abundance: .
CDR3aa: CASSSGPMNTEAFF

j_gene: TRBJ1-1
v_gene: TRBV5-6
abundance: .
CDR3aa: CASSLGPQGNTEAFF

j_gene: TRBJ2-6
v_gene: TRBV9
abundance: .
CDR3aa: CASSARDRAISGANVLTF

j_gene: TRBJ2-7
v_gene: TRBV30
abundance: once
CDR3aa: CAWSTVGSSYEQYF

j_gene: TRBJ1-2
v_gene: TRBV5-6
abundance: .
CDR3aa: CASSLEAAIYGYTF

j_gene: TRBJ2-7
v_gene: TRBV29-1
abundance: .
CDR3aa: CSVETGTASYEQYF

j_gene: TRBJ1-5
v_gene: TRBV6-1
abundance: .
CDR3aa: CASSGTGGYGNQPQHF